The clone carrying this T cell receptor beta chain was seen only a few times. Antigen: not known. Stable Graves' hyperthyroidism meant no ophthalmopathy progression within 18 months. Pregnant or lactating patients were excluded, as were those with uncontrolled infection or other autoimmune disease. These data come from a study of T cells in Graves' hyperthyroidism and ophthalmopathy. Study findings and constraints: Ophthalmopathy got predicted by the model a median about six months before its onset. Classification by a 13 V-J model distinguished ophthalmopathy from stable hyperthyroidism.

RNA transcripts served as the template for amplifying TCR beta CDR3 regions. Researchers ran a first-round RT-PCR on the TCR CDR3 using the HTBI primer set. TCRdb redid the calling of the multiplex PCR reads with MiXCR, one entry per CDR3 protein. The sample consists of approximately 400,000 distinct CDR3 sequences, just under 15% of them appearing once. Trimming pared 0 bases from V and 8 bases from J, leaving 29 bases between. This CDR3 is 20 amino acids long. CDR1 and CDR2 (germline): ENHRY, SYGVKD. The sample taken for sequencing was blood. The receptor's source is a woman aged 25-40 years with Graves' hyperthyroidism. This chain uses TRBV10-3 with TRBJ2-1, with a weak D call TRBD2 (9 bases). CDR3 protein: CAISESAGGGRASGLDEQFF. The CDR3 DNA reads as TGTGCCATCAGTGAGTCGGCAGGGGGCGGGAGGGCCTCGGGACTGGATGAGCAGTTCTTC.